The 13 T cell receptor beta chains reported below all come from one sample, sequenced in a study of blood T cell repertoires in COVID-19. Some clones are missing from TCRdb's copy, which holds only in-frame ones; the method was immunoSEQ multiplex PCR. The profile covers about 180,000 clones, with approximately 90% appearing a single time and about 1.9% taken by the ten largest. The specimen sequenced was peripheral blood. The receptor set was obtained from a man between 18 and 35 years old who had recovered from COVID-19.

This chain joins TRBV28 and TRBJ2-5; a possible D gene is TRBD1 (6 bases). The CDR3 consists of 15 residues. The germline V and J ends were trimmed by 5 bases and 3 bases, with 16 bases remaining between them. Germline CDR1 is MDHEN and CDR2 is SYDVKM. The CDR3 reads CASSHIRDIEETQYF. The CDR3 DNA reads TGTGCCAGCAGTCATATTCGGGACATCGAAGAGACCCAGTACTTC. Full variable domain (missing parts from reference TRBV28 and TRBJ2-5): DVKVTQSSRYLVKRTGEKVFLECVQDMDHENMFWYRQDPGLGLRLIYFSYDVKMKEKGDIPEGYSVSREKKERFSLILESASTNQTSMYLCASSHIRDIEETQYFGPGTRLLVL.

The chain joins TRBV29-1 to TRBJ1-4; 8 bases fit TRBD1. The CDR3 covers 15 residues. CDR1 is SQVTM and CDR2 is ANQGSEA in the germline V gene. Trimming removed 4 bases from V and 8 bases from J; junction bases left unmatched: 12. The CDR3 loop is CSVALSTGEREKLFF. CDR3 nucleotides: TGCAGCGTTGCCCTCTCGACAGGGGAAAGGGAAAAACTGTTTTTT.

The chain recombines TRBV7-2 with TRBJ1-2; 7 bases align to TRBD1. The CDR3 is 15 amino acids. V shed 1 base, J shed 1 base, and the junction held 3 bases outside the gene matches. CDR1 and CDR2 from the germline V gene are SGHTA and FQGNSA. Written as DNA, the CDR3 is TGTGCCAGCAGCTTAGGGACAGGCTATAACTATGGCTACACCTTC. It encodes CASSLGTGYNYGYTF.

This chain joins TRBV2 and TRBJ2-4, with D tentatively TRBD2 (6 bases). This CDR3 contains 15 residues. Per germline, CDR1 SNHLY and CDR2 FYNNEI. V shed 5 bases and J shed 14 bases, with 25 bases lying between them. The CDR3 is CASSPRVSVGGAEYF. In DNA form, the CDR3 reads TGTGCCAGCAGTCCCCGCGTTTCGGTCGGAGGGGCAGAGTACTTC.

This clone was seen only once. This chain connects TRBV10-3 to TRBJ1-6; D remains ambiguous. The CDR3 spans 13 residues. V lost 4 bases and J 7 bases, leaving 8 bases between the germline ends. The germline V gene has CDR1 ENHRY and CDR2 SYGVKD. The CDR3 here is CAISGPGNSPLHF. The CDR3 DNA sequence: TGTGCCATCAGTGGGCCCGGGAATTCACCCCTCCACTTT.

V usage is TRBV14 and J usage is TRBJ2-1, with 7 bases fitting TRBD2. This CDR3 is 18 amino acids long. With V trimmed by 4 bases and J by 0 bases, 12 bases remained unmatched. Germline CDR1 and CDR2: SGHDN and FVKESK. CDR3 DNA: TGTGCCAGCAGCCGATATACCGGGACTACGAGCTCCTACAATGAGCAGTTCTTC. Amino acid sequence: CASSRYTGTTSSYNEQFF.

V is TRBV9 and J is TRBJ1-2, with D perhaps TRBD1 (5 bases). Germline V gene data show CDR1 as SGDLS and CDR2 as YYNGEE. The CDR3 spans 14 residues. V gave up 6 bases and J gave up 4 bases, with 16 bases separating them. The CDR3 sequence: CASTHWGEGYGYTF. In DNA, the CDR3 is TGTGCCAGCACCCATTGGGGGGAGGGCTATGGCTACACCTTC.

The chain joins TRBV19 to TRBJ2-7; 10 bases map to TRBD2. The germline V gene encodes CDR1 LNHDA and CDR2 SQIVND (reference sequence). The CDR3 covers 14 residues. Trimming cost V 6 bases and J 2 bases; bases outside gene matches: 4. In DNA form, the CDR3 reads TGTGCCAGTAGAAAACTAGCGGGGCCCTACGAGCAGTACTTC. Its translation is CASRKLAGPYEQYF.

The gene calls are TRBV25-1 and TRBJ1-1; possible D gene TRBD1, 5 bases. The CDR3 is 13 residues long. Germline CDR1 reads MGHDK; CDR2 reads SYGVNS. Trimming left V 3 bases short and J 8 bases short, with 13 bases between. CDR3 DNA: TGTGCCAGCAGTGAGGTGCTCGGGGGGGAAGCTTTCTTT. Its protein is CASSEVLGGEAFF.

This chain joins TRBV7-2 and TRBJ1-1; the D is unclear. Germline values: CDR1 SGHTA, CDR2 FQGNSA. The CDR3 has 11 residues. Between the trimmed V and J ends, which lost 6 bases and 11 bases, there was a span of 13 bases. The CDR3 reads CASSPGSTAFF. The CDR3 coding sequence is TGTGCCAGCAGTCCCGGGTCTACGGCTTTCTTT.

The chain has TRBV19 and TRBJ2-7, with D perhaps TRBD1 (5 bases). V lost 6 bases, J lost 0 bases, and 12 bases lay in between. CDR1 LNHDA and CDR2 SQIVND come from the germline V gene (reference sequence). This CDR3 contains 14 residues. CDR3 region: CASSSRVSSYEQYF. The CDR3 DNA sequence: TGTGCCAGTAGCTCCAGGGTGAGCTCCTACGAGCAGTACTTC. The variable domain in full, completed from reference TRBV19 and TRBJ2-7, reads DGGITQSPKYLFRKEGQNVTLSCEQNLNHDAMYWYRQDPGQGLRLIYYSQIVNDFQKGDIAEGYSVSREKKESFPLTVTSAQKNPTAFYLCASSSRVSSYEQYFGPGTRLTVT.

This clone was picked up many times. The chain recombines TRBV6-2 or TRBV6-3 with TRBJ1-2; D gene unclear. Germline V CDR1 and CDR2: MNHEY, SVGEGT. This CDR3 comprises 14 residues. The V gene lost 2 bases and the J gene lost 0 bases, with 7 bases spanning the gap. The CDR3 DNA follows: TGTGCCAGCAGTTACAGACAAACTAACTATGGCTACACCTTC. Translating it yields CASSYRQTNYGYTF.

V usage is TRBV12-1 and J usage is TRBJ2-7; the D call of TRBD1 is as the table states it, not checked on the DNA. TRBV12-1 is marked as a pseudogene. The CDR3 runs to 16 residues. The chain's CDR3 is CASNRRRGLLRYEQYF. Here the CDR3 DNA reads TGTGCCAGCAACCGTCGTAGGGGGCTACTTCGGTACGAGCAGTACTTC.